This T cell receptor beta chain was recorded in a study of control samples from healthy donors and cancer patients. TCRdb's copy holds only in-frame clones and misses some; the assay was immunoSEQ multiplex PCR. The sample records approximately 100,000 clones, 70% to 90% being singletons. Trimming cost V 5 bases and J 4 bases, with 11 bases left between them. The CDR3 has 13 amino acids. CDR1 and CDR2 from the germline V gene are MNHEY and SVGAGI. This clonotype originated in a man aged 25-40 years in good health. The V and J genes are TRBV6-5 and TRBJ2-5, with TRBD2 as a possible D gene (6 bases). The sample consisted of blood. CDR3 amino acids: CASSPQAGETQYF. The CDR3 nucleotides read TGTGCCAGCAGTCCCCAAGCGGGAGAGACCCAGTACTTC.